This TCR beta chain was retrieved from a study of cytomegalovirus exposure and HLA in healthy donors. Whole-study results and caveats: Earlier analysis found most TCR beta V segments productive about 87% or about 30% of the time.

The PCR was carried out with 60 Vbeta primers and 13 Jbeta primers. The method was immunoSEQ multiplex PCR; TCRdb's version includes in-frame clones alone and lacks a portion of them. The data show roughly 180,000 clones, about three quarters seen once. The CDR3 is made up of 11 amino acids. Per the germline V gene, CDR1 is SNHLY and CDR2 is FYNNEI. J lost 9 bases, V lost 6 bases, and 4 bases had no gene match. This clone was seen more than once but under ten times. Its antigen is currently unknown. The chain recombines TRBV2 with TRBJ1-2; 7 bases map to TRBD1. This TCR came from a woman aged 25 to 39 in good health and CMV-seropositive. Sequencing was performed on PBMCs. The CDR3 bases are TGTGCCAGCAGCGGGGACAGAAGCTACACCTTC. It specifies CASSGDRSYTF.